This entry lists 6 T cell receptor beta chains sequenced from one sample in a study of T cells in Graves' hyperthyroidism and ophthalmopathy. Amplified TCR beta CDR3 regions came from RNA transcripts. First-round RT-PCR with HTBI primers amplified the TCR CDR3 region. TCRdb re-analysed the multiplex PCR reads in MiXCR, keeping a single row per CDR3 protein. The sample contains approximately 210,000 distinct CDR3 sequences, 17% of which appear only once. The sequencing input was blood. The origin of the receptors is a man aged 45 to 65 with Graves' hyperthyroidism.

The chain is built from TRBV12-5 and TRBJ2-2; D is ambiguous. This CDR3 has 14 amino acids. CDR1 and CDR2 from the germline V gene are LGHNT and FRNRAP. V was trimmed by 0 bases and J by 2 bases, leaving 4 bases between them. This CDR3 is CASGLVPNTGELFF. As DNA, the CDR3 is TGTGCTAGTGGTTTGGTCCCAAACACCGGGGAGCTGTTTTTT.

This clonotype was picked up many times. The chain has TRBV2 and TRBJ2-3; 10 nucleotides agree with TRBD2. CDR1 is SNHLY, CDR2 FYNNEI, per germline. This CDR3 spans 15 amino acids. The ends lost 8 bases at V and 2 bases at J; junction bases unmatched: 7. The CDR3 region has the DNA TGTGCCAGCGCTACTAGCGGGGCGATCACAGATACGCAGTATTTT. The encoded protein is CASATSGAITDTQYF.

The sample holds many counts of this clonotype. The chain is built from TRBV5-1 and TRBJ2-2, with unresolved D. This CDR3 region has 15 residues. Germline CDR1 SGHRS, CDR2 YFSETQ. V was cut by 0 bases and J by 1 base, with 7 bases left in between. The DNA for the CDR3 is TGCGCCAGCAGCTTGGTGGTGGGGAACACCGGGGAGCTGTTTTTT. Its protein product is CASSLVVGNTGELFF.

This clonotype was counted many times. The V gene is TRBV12-3 or TRBV12-4, the J gene TRBJ2-1; 7 positions match TRBD1. The V and J ends lost 5 bases and 10 bases, in that order; junction bases with no gene match: 14. This CDR3 is built from 15 residues. The CDR3 sequence: CASSQTGFRLLEQFF. The CDR3 bases are TGTGCCAGCAGTCAGACAGGGTTCAGGTTGTTGGAGCAGTTCTTC.

In regard to this clonotype: One junction end does not reproduce the germline sequence, and a read error may be involved. The chain carries TRBV7-2 and TRBJ1-2; a possible D gene is TRBD1 (5 bases). The germline gives CDR1 SGHTA, CDR2 FQGNSA. The CDR3 totals 12 residues. The CDR3 region is CPSRIQDYGYTF. Written as DNA, the CDR3 is TGTCCCAGCAGAATACAGGATTATGGCTACACCTTC.

This clonotype was seen at least ten times. The chain has TRBV20-1 and TRBJ2-7; D is unresolved. Deletions cut 0 bases from V and 5 bases from J, with 20 bases between. Per the germline V gene, CDR1 is DFQATT and CDR2 is SNEGSKA (reference sequence). The CDR3 sequence is 16 residues long. CDR3 loop: CSARDGRRHRQDEQYF. For the CDR3, the DNA is TGCAGTGCTAGAGATGGAAGGAGACACCGGCAGGACGAGCAGTACTTC.